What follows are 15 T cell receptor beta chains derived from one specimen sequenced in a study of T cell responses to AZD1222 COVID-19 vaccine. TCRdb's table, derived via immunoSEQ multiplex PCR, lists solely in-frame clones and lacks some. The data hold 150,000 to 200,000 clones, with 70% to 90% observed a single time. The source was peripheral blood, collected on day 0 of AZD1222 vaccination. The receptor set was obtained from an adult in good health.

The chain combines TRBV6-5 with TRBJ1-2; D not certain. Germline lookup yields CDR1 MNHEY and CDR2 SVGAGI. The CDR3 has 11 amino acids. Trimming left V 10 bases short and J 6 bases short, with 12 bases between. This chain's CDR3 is CATPGINGYTF. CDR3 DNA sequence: TGTGCCACACCAGGAATCAATGGCTACACCTTC.

CDR3 in DNA: TGTGCCACCAGTGATGCCCTTGCGGGAAAGTACAATGAGCAGTTCTTC. This codes for CATSDALAGKYNEQFF. The V and J genes are TRBV24-1 and TRBJ2-1; maybe TRBD2 (6 bases). V was trimmed by 3 bases and J by 4 bases, leaving 15 bases between them. The CDR3 runs 16 residues. Germline CDR1 KGHDR, CDR2 SFDVKD.

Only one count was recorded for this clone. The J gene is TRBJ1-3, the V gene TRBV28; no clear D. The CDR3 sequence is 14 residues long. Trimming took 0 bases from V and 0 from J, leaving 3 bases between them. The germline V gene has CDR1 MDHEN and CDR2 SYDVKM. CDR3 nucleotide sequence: TGTGCCAGCAGTTTATGGTCCTCTGGAAACACCATATATTTT. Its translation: CASSLWSSGNTIYF.

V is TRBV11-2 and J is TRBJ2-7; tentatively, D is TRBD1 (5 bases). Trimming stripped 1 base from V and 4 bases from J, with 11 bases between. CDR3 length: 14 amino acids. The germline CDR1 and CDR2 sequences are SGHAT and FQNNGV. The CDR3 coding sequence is TGTGCCAGCAGCTTAGTGCAGGGAAAGTACGAGCAGTACTTC. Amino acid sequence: CASSLVQGKYEQYF.

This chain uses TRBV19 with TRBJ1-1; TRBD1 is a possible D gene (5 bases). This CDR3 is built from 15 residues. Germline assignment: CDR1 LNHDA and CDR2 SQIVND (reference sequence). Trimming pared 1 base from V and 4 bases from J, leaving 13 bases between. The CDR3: CASSIAGGLATEAFF. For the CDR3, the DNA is TGTGCCAGTAGTATAGCGGGGGGTTTGGCCACTGAAGCTTTCTTT.

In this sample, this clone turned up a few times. CDR3 sequence: CSVVTDPGQYF. The CDR3 DNA reads as TGCAGCGTTGTTACAGACCCAGGGCAGTACTTC. The V and J genes are TRBV29-1 and TRBJ2-7, with D unresolved. Germline loops: CDR1 SQVTM, CDR2 ANQGSEA. With 4 bases removed from V and 9 bases from J, the gap between germline ends came to 13 bases. The CDR3 runs 11 residues.

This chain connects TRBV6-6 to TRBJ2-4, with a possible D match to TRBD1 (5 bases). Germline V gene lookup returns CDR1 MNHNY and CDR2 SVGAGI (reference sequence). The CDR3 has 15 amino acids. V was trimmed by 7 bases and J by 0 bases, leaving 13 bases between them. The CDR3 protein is CASNHRSLAKNIQYF. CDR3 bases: TGTGCCAGCAACCACAGGAGTTTAGCCAAAAACATTCAGTACTTC.

This chain's CDR3 is CASGSPGTGELFF. The CDR3 DNA follows: TGTGCCAGCGGCAGCCCAGGCACCGGGGAGCTGTTTTTT. The chain is built from TRBV3-1 (or the pseudogene TRBV3-2) and TRBJ2-2; D call uncertain. V lost 8 bases to trimming and J lost 4 bases, with 11 bases between them. Germline V CDR1 and CDR2: LGHDT, YNNKEL (reference sequence). The CDR3 extends over 13 amino acids.

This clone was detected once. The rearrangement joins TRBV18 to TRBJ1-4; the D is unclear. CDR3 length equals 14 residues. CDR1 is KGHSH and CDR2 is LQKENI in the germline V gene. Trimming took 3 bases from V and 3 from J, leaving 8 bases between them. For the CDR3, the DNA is TGTGCCAGCTCACCCACGGAGTCTAATGAAAAACTGTTTTTT. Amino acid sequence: CASSPTESNEKLFF.

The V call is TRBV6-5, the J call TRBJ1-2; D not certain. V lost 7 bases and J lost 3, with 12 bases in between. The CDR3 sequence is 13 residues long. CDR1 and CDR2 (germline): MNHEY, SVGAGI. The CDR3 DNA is TGTGCCAGCACCCAAGGGAGGGACTATGGCTACACCTTC. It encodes CASTQGRDYGYTF.

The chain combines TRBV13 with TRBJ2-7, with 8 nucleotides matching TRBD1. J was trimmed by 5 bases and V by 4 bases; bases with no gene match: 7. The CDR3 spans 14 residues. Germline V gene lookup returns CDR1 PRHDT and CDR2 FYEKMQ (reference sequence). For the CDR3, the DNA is TGTGCCAGCAGCTGGGGACAGGCGGGCCACGAGCAGTACTTC. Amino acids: CASSWGQAGHEQYF.

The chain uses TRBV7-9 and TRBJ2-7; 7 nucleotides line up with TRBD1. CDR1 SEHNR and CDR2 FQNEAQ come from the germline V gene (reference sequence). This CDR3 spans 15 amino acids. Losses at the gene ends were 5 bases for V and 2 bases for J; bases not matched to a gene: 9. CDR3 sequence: CASSEGTVLPYEQYF. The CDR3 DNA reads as TGTGCCAGCAGCGAGGGGACAGTGCTACCCTACGAGCAGTACTTC.

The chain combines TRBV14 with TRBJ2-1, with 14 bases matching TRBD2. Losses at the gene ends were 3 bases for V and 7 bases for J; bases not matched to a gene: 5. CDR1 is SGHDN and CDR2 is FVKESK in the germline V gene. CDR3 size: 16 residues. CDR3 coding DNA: TGTGCCAGCAGCCACCGGACTAGCGGGAGGTGGAATGAGCAGTTCTTC. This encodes CASSHRTSGRWNEQFF.

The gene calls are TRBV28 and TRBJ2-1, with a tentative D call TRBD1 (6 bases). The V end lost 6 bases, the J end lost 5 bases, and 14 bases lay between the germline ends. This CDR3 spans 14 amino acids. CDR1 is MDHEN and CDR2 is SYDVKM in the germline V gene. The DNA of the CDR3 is TGTGCCAGCAGCCCAATGACAGGAAACAATGAGCAGTTCTTC. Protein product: CASSPMTGNNEQFF.

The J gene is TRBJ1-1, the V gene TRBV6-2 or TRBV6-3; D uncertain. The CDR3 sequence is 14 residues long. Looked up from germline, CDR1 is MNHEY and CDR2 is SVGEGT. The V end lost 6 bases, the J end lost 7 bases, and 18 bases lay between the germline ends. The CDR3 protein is CASSRGQTPGEAFF. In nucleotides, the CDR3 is TGTGCCAGCAGCCGAGGGCAAACGCCGGGTGAAGCTTTCTTT.